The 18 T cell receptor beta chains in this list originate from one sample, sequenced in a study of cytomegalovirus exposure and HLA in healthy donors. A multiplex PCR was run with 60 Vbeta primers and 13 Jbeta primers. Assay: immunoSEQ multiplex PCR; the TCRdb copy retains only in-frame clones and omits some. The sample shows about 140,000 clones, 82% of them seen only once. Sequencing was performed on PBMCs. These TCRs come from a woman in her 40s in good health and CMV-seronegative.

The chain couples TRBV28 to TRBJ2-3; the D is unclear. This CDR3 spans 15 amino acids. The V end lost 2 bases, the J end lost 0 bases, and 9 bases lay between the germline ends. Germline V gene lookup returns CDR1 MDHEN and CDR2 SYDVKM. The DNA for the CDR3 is TGTGCCAGCAGTTTAGCAGAATCTAGCACAGATACGCAGTATTTT. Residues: CASSLAESSTDTQYF.

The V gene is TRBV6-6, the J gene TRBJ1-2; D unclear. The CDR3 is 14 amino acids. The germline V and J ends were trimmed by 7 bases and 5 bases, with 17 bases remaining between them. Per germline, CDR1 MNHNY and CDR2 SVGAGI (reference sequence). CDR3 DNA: TGTGCCAGCACCCCCGGGAGCGTGGGGTATGGCTACACCTTC. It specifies CASTPGSVGYGYTF.

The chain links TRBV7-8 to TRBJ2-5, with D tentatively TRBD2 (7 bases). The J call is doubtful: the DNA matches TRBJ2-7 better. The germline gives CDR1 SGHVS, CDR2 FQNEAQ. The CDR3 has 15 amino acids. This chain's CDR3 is CASSLEAGEGYEQYF. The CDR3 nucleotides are TGTGCCAGCAGCTTAGAGGCAGGGGAGGGGTACGAGCAGTACTTC.

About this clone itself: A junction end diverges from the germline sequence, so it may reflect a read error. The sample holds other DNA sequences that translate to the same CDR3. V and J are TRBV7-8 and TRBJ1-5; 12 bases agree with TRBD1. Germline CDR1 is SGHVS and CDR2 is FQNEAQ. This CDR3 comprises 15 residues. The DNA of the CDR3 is TGCGCCAGCAGCCTCGGGACAGGGGGCAGGGGTGCCCAGCATTTT. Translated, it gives CASSLGTGGRGAQHF.

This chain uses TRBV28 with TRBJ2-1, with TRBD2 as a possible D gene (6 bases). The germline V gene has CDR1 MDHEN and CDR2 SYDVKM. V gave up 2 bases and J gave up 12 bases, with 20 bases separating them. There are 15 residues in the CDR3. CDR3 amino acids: CASSLPAGLDPRQFF. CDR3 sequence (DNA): TGTGCCAGCAGTTTACCCGCGGGACTGGACCCCCGGCAGTTCTTC.

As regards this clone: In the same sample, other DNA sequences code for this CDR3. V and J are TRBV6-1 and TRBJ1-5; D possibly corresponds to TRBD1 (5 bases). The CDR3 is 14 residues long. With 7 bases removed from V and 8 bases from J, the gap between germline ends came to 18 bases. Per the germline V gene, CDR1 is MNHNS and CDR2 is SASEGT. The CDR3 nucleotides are TGTGCCAGCATACCGGGGGGGGTATTAAAGCCCCAGCATTTT. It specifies CASIPGGVLKPQHF.

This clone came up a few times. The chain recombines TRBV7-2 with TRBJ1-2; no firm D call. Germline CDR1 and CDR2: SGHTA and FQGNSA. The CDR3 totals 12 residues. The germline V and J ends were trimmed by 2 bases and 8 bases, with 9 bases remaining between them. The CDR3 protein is CASSLTGIGYTF. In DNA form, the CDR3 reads TGTGCCAGCAGCTTAACGGGGATCGGCTACACCTTC.

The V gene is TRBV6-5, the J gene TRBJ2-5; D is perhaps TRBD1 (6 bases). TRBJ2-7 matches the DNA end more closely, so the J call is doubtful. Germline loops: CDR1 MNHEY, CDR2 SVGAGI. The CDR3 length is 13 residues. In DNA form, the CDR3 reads TGTGCCAGCAGTCACGAACAGGGATACGAGCAGTACTTC. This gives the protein CASSHEQGYEQYF.

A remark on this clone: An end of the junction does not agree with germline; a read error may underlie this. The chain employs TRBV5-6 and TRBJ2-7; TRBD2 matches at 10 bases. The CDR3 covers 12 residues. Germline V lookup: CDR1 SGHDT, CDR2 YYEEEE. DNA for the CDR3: TGTGCCAGCAGCTTGGGAGGGACTAGCGATGACTTC. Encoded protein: CASSLGGTSDDF.

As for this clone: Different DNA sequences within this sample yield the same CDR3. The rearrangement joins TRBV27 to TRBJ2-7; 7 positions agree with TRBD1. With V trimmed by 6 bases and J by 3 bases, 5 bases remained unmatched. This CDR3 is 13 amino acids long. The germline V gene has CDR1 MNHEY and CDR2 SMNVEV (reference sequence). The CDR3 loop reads CASRRQGSYEQYF. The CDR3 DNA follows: TGTGCCAGCAGGCGACAGGGAAGCTACGAGCAGTACTTC.

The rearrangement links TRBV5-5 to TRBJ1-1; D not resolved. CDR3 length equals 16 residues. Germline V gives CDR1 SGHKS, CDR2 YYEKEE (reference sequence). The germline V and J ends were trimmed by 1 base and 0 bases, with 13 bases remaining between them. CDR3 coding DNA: TGTGCCAGCAGCTTGACGAATGACATCCTGAACACTGAAGCTTTCTTT. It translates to CASSLTNDILNTEAFF. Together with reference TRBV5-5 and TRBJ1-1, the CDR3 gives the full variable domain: DAGVTQSPTHLIKTRGQQVTLRCSPISGHKSVSWYQQVLGQGPQFIFQYYEKEERGRGNFPDRFSARQFPNYSSELNVNALLLGDSALYLCASSLTNDILNTEAFFGQGTRLTVV.

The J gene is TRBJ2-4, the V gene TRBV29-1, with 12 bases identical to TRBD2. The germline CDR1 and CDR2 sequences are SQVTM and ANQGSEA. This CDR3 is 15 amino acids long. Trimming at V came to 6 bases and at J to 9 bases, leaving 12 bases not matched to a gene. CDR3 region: CSVGGLAGLRGIQYF. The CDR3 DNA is TGCAGCGTGGGGGGACTAGCGGGTCTGAGGGGCATTCAGTACTTC. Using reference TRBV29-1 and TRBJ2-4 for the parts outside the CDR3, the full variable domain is SAVISQKPSRDICQRGTSLTIQCQVDSQVTMMFWYRQQPGQSLTLIATANQGSEATYESGFVIDKFPISRPNLTFSTLTVSNMSPEDSSIYLCSVGGLAGLRGIQYFGAGTRLSVL.

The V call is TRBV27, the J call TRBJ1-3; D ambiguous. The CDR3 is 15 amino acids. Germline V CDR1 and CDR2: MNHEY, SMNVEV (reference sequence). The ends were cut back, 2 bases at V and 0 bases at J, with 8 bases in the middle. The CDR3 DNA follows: TGTGCCAGCAGTTTAATGGGAGGCTCTGGAAACACCATATATTTT. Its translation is CASSLMGGSGNTIYF.

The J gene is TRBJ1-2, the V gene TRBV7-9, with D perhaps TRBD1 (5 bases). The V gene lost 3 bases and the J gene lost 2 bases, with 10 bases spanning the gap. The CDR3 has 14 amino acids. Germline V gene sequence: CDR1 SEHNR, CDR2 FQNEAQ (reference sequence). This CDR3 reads CASSFAGGNYGYTF. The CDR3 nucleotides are TGTGCCAGCAGCTTTGCTGGGGGGAACTATGGCTACACCTTC. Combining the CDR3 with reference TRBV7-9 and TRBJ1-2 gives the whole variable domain DTGVSQNPRHKITKRGQNVTFRCDPISEHNRLYWYRQTLGQGPEFLTYFQNEAQLEKSRLLSDRFSAERPKGSFSTLEIQRTEQGDSAMYLCASSFAGGNYGYTFGSGTRLTVV.

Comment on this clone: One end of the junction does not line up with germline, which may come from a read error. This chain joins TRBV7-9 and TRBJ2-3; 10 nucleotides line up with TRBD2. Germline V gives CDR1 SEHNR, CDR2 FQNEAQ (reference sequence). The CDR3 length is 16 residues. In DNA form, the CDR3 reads TGTGCCAGCAGCTTAGGTCGACAGGCTAGCGGGAGTCGGGGTGTTTTT. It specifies CASSLGRQASGSRGVF.

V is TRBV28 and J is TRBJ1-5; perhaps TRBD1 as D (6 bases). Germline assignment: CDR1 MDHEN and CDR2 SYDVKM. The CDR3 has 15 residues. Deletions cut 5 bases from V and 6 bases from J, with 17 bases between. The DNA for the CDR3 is TGTGCCAGCAGTAACCCCGCAGGGGCAGTTCAGCCCCAGCATTTT. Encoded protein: CASSNPAGAVQPQHF.

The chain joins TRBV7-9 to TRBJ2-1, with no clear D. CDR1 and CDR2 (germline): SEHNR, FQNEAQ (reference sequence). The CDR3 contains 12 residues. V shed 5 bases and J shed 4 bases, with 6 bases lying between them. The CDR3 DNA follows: TGTGCCAGCAGCAATCATTACAATGAGCAGTTCTTC. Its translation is CASSNHYNEQFF. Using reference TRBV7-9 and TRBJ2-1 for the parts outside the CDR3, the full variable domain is DTGVSQNPRHKITKRGQNVTFRCDPISEHNRLYWYRQTLGQGPEFLTYFQNEAQLEKSRLLSDRFSAERPKGSFSTLEIQRTEQGDSAMYLCASSNHYNEQFFGPGTRLTVL.

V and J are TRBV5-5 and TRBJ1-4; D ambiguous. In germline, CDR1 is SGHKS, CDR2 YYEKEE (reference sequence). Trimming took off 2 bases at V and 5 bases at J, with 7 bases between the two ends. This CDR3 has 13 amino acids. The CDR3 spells CASSFGGNEKLFF. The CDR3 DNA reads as TGTGCCAGCAGCTTCGGAGGGAATGAAAAACTGTTTTTT.